This record looks at one T cell receptor beta chain sequence and its context. Sequenced by immunoSEQ multiplex PCR; TCRdb stores in-frame clones only, minus some. The sample records around 300,000 clones, roughly nine tenths being singletons. The data are from a study of blood T cell repertoires in COVID-19. CDR1 is ENHRY, CDR2 SYGVKD, per germline. Trimming pared 5 bases from V and 1 base from J, leaving 11 bases between. CDR3 length: 14 residues. The sample comprised PBMCs or T cells enriched from blood (not recorded which). The clonotype was recovered from a woman aged 55-69 years who had recovered from COVID-19. The V gene is TRBV10-3, the J gene TRBJ1-1, with D possibly being TRBD1 (5 bases). The DNA of the CDR3 is TGTGCCATCAGTCTGACAGAAAGGAACACTGAAGCTTTCTTT. It encodes CAISLTERNTEAFF.